Below, 14 T cell receptor beta chains from the same sample are listed, as sequenced in a study of T cell repertoires in cytomegalovirus infection. TCRdb re-called the reads through MiXCR, storing one row per CDR3 protein. Altogether 400,000 to 550,000 distinct CDR3 sequences are present, around 11% being singletons, with the ten largest covering roughly 10%. The specimen sequenced was PBMCs. The receptors were sampled from a human donor in good health (CMV status not recorded). Some clones in this sample may be carry-over from other donors' samples.

This clonotype appeared many times. This sequence joins TRBV12-3 or TRBV12-4 and TRBJ1-1; D is unresolved. This CDR3 has 12 residues. V shed 10 bases and J shed 1 base, with 10 bases lying between them. This CDR3 is CATVKRNTEAFF. The CDR3 bases are TGTGCCACCGTAAAGAGGAACACTGAAGCTTTCTTT.

The sample holds many counts of this clonotype. This chain joins TRBV7-8 and TRBJ2-3; D tentatively reads TRBD1 or TRBD2 (5 bases each). This CDR3 is 13 amino acids long. Trimming took 7 bases from V and 0 from J, leaving 8 bases between them. The germline V gene encodes CDR1 SGHVS and CDR2 FQNEAQ. CDR3 in amino acids: CASNWGSTDTQYF. CDR3 coding DNA: TGTGCCAGCAACTGGGGGAGCACAGATACGCAGTATTTT.

Of note for this clonotype: This clone may be a read error of a much larger clone one base away. The chain couples TRBV19 to TRBJ1-1, with unresolved D. CDR3 length: 12 residues. The germline V gene encodes CDR1 LNHDA and CDR2 SQIVND (reference sequence). CDR3 amino acids: CASSPRNSEAFF. The DNA of the CDR3 is TGTGCCAGTAGCCCACGGAACTCTGAAGCTTTCTTT.

This chain links TRBV6-8 with TRBJ1-3, with D maybe TRBD1 (6 bases). V shed 5 bases and J shed 4 bases, with 15 bases lying between them. Per the germline V gene, CDR1 is MNHGY and CDR2 is SAAAGT. The CDR3 is 15 residues long. CDR3 DNA sequence: TGTGCCAGCAGTGCCCCCGGGACATTAGGAAACACCATATATTTT. Residues: CASSAPGTLGNTIYF.

In this sample, this clonotype turned up many times. The V call is TRBV7-9, the J call TRBJ1-3; 12 positions agree with TRBD1. J was trimmed by 5 bases and V by 5 bases; bases with no gene match: 13. Germline values: CDR1 SEHNR, CDR2 FQNEAQ (reference sequence). The CDR3 has 18 residues. The CDR3 sequence: CASSRDRGRVLPRNTIYF. In DNA, the CDR3 is TGTGCCAGCAGCCGGGACAGGGGGCGAGTTTTGCCCCGAAACACCATATATTTT. The variable domain in full, completed from reference TRBV7-9 and TRBJ1-3, reads DTGVSQNPRHKITKRGQNVTFRCDPISEHNRLYWYRQTLGQGPEFLTYFQNEAQLEKSRLLSDRFSAERPKGSFSTLEIQRTEQGDSAMYLCASSRDRGRVLPRNTIYFGEGSWLTVV.

Turning to this clonotype: This may be a read error, as it is one base from a much larger clone. V usage is TRBV7-9 and J usage is TRBJ1-2; D gene ambiguous. The V end lost 0 bases, the J end lost 3 bases, and 8 bases lay between the germline ends. The germline gives CDR1 SEHNR, CDR2 FQNEAQ (reference sequence). The CDR3 contains 14 residues. CDR3 sequence (DNA): TGTGCCAGCAGCTTAGCCGGGAGCGACTATGGCTACACCTTC. As protein: CASSLAGSDYGYTF.

The chain recombines TRBV12-3 or TRBV12-4 with TRBJ2-5, with 11 bases aligning to TRBD1. The V and J ends lost 5 bases and 5 bases, in that order; junction bases with no gene match: 7. The CDR3 spans 15 residues. CDR3 sequence (DNA): TGTGCCAGCAGTGGGACAGGGGGAGTATTGGAGACCCAGTACTTC. Translation gives CASSGTGGVLETQYF.

This clonotype was found many times. The rearrangement joins TRBV27 to TRBJ1-5; possibly TRBD1 for D (5 bases). In germline, CDR1 is MNHEY, CDR2 SMNVEV (reference sequence). Trimming took off 6 bases at V and 6 bases at J, with 15 bases between the two ends. The length of the CDR3 is 14 residues. CDR3 loop: CASRPEGFGQPQHF. The CDR3 DNA reads TGTGCCAGCAGACCGGAGGGGTTCGGTCAGCCCCAGCATTTT.

Regarding this clonotype: Sequence at one end of the junction differs from germline and may be a read error. The chain is built from TRBV7-6 and TRBJ2-1; TRBD2 aligns across 8 bases. The CDR3 consists of 15 residues. Germline CDR1 SGHVS, CDR2 FNYEAQ. The CDR3 DNA sequence: TGTGCCTGCAGCTTGAGTAGCGGGATCTACAATGAGCAGTTCTTC. Encoded protein: CACSLSSGIYNEQFF.

In this sample, this clonotype turned up many times. This chain links TRBV5-6 with TRBJ1-1; D is ambiguous. Germline CDR1 and CDR2: SGHDT and YYEEEE. Between the trimmed V and J ends, which lost 3 bases and 11 bases, there was a span of 20 bases. CDR3 size: 14 residues. In nucleotides, the CDR3 is TGTGCCAGCAGCTCGAGACTGGACTCCCTGGGGGCTTTCTTT. This encodes CASSSRLDSLGAFF.

This clonotype was seen more than once but under ten times. The chain employs TRBV6-2 or TRBV6-3 and TRBJ2-7; the D gene could be TRBD1 or TRBD2 (5 bases each). Trimming pared 5 bases from V and 0 bases from J, leaving 8 bases between. The CDR3 runs 13 residues. CDR1 is MNHEY and CDR2 is SVGEGT in the germline V gene. The CDR3 sequence is CASSRGSSYEQYF. The CDR3 DNA follows: TGTGCCAGCAGTCGGGGCAGCTCCTACGAGCAGTACTTC.

In this sample, this clonotype turned up many times. This chain connects TRBV11-2 to TRBJ1-4; maybe TRBD1 (5 bases). Germline assignment: CDR1 SGHAT and CDR2 FQNNGV. Between the trimmed V and J ends, which lost 1 base and 6 bases, there was a span of 15 bases. The CDR3 covers 16 residues. Here the CDR3 reads CASSLGMLSGHEKLFF. The CDR3, as DNA: TGTGCCAGCAGCTTAGGAATGTTATCGGGGCATGAAAAACTGTTTTTT.

In its sample, this clonotype was seen many times. This chain joins TRBV7-3 and TRBJ2-1, with a weak D call TRBD2 (7 bases). CDR1 and CDR2 from the germline V gene are SGHTA and FQGTGA. Trimming removed 5 bases from V and 7 bases from J, with 18 bases in between. The CDR3 is made up of 15 amino acids. The CDR3 nucleotides read TGTGCCAGCAGCCGGGAAGGGGGGGCCAGGAATGAGCAGTTCTTC. It codes for CASSREGGARNEQFF.

The V and J genes are TRBV28 and TRBJ2-2; D might be TRBD1 (6 bases). There are 17 residues in the CDR3. Per the germline V gene, CDR1 is MDHEN and CDR2 is SYDVKM. V was pared by 6 bases and J by 0 bases, with 17 bases between. CDR3 nucleotide sequence: TGTGCCAGCAGCCTTAGGAGACAGGTACCGAACACCGGGGAGCTGTTTTTT. This gives the protein CASSLRRQVPNTGELFF.